This T cell receptor beta chain emerged from a study of CD8 T cells in ankylosing spondylitis. To note about this clonotype: Its antigen is unidentified.

Quantitative 5'-RACE with molecular barcodes was used to make the TCR beta libraries. TCRdb re-derived calls from the 5' RACE reads in MiXCR, one entry per CDR3 protein. Here the sample spans about 840,000 distinct CDR3 sequences, about 10% being singletons. Overall study results and limits: Matched ankylosing spondylitis synovial fluid reportedly contained a significantly enriched population of disease-linked clones. CD8+ disease-linked clones were present at relatively low frequencies in blood. In ankylosing spondylitis blood, a motif of several highly homologous TCR beta variants appeared characteristic. Previously reported in reactive arthritis synovial fluid and blood were some of the motif variants.

Trimming removed 1 base at V and 4 bases at J, with 13 bases between. CDR3 length equals 15 residues. Germline loops: CDR1 KGHSH, CDR2 LQKENI. Source material: blood, either unsorted or a sorted T cell fraction (not recorded which). The source of this sequence is a male donor with ankylosing spondylitis. V is TRBV18 and J is TRBJ1-1, with a possible D match to TRBD1 (5 bases). CDR3 amino acids: CASSPRGGSGTEAFF. The CDR3 nucleotides are TGTGCCAGCTCACCACGGGGCGGCTCCGGCACTGAAGCTTTCTTT.